Listed here are 4 T cell receptor beta chains from one sample, sequenced in a study of blood T cells in healthy people across ages. The second PCR ran roughly 6 to 12 cycles with a sample-barcoded 5' primer and J-beta primers. TCRdb analysed the 5' RACE reads with MiXCR anew, one entry per CDR3 protein. Of approximately 800,000 distinct CDR3 sequences listed, less than 60% are singletons. Sequencing used blood. These receptor sequences come from a man older than 75 in good health.

The chain carries TRBV7-3 and TRBJ2-5, with 8 bases matching TRBD2. V lost 5 bases, J lost 11 bases, and 22 bases stayed unmatched. The CDR3 is 17 amino acids. Germline CDR1 reads SGHTA; CDR2 reads FQGTGA. The CDR3 DNA follows: TGTGCCAGCAGCCGGGGTTTGATGAGCGGGAGCGGCAATGAGCAGTACTTC. This translates into CASSRGLMSGSGNEQYF.

This clonotype was counted only a few times. This sequence joins TRBV20-1 and TRBJ2-1; 15 bases are a match to TRBD2. The ends lost 5 bases at V and 7 bases at J; junction bases unmatched: 6. Germline V lookup: CDR1 DFQATT, CDR2 SNEGSKA (reference sequence). CDR3 length equals 15 residues. Here the CDR3 DNA reads TGCAGTGCTCGGACTAGCGGGAGGGCCCGGAATGAGCAGTTCTTC. The encoded protein is CSARTSGRARNEQFF.

The chain is built from TRBV7-2 and TRBJ1-6; no clear D gene. V was cut by 5 bases and J by 8 bases, with 16 bases left in between. CDR1 is SGHTA, CDR2 FQGNSA, per germline. This CDR3 contains 15 residues. CDR3 coding DNA: TGTGCCAGCAGCCGCCTCCGGAGTGTTGATTCACCCCTCCACTTT. Encoded protein: CASSRLRSVDSPLHF.

The chain has TRBV7-9 and TRBJ2-5, with D perhaps TRBD1 (6 bases). CDR3 size: 14 residues. Germline CDR1 reads SEHNR; CDR2 reads FQNEAQ (reference sequence). V lost 5 bases to trimming and J lost 1 base, with 11 bases between them. CDR3 sequence reads: CASSQTGFQETQYF. CDR3 nucleotides: TGTGCCAGCAGCCAAACAGGGTTCCAAGAGACCCAGTACTTC.